This TCR beta chain appears in the sequencing data of a study of blood T cell repertoires in COVID-19. As for the study in general: The analysed material was cDNA or gDNA that came from T cells, B-cell-depleted T cells, or PBMCs.

Per the study methods: The authors estimated nucleated cell counts from reference gene primer amplification. Generated by immunoSEQ multiplex PCR, the TCRdb table keeps only in-frame clones and is missing some. V, J and clone size were drawn from that table, and D and trimming were deduced from the DNA. The table has some 530,000 clones, roughly nine tenths seen once. The cohort comprised adults aged roughly 18 to 95 years residing in about two dozen US areas. The CDR3 extends over 15 amino acids. With 5 bases removed from V and 10 bases from J, the gap between germline ends came to 21 bases. Germline assignment: CDR1 SGHTA and CDR2 FQGNSA.

V usage is TRBV7-2 and J usage is TRBJ2-1, with D possibly TRBD2 on 7 matching bases. The sequenced sample consisted of PBMCs or T cells enriched from blood (not recorded which). The source of this sequence is a woman aged 60 to 75 who had recovered from COVID-19. The CDR3 DNA reads as TGTGCCAGCAGCCAAGCCCTTGCGGGGGCTCAGGAGCAGTTCTTC. Translated, it gives CASSQALAGAQEQFF.